This TCR beta chain came from a study of blood T cell repertoires in COVID-19. Germline V CDR1 and CDR2: SGHRS, YFSETQ. There are 13 residues in the CDR3. V was pared by 3 bases and J by 3 bases, with 8 bases between. Clones were read by immunoSEQ multiplex PCR, and TCRdb kept only the in-frame ones, dropping some. The table shows roughly 350,000 clones, with 80% to 90% occurring only once. The sequenced sample was peripheral blood. This rearrangement joins TRBV5-1 to TRBJ2-3; possibly TRBD2 for D (6 bases). This receptor was taken from a woman aged 25 to 39 with COVID-19, enrolled during active disease. The CDR3 loop is CASSYRETDTQYF. The CDR3 DNA reads as TGCGCCAGCAGCTACCGGGAGACAGATACGCAGTATTTT.